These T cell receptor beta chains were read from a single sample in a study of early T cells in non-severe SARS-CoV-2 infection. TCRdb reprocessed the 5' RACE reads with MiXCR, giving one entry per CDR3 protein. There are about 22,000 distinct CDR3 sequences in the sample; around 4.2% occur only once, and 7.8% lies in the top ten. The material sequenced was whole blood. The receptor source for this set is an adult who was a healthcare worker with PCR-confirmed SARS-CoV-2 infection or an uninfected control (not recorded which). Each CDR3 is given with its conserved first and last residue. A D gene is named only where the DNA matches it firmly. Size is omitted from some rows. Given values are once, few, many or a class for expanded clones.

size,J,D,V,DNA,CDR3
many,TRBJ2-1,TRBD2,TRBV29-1,TGCAGCACCTCTAGCGGGGGTTACAATGAGCAGTTCTTC,CSTSSGGYNEQFF
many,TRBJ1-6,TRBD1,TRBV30,TGTGCCTGGGTACCGGGACAGAGCGCTAATTCACCCCTCCACTTT,CAWVPGQSANSPLHF
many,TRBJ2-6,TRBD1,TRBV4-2,TGTGCCAGCAGCCAAGGGGACAGGGCTGGGGCCAACGTCCTGACTTTC,CASSQGDRAGANVLTF
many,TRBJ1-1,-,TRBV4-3,TGCGCCAGCAGCTTACAACAGGGCCGGAACACTGAAGCTTTCTTT,CASSLQQGRNTEAFF
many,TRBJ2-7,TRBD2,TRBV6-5,TGTGCCAGCAGTCCTACCACGACTAGCGGCTTCTACGAGCAGTACTTC,CASSPTTTSGFYEQYF
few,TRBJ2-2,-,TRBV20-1,TGCAGTGCCTCACGGGGGGCCGTGAGCGGGGAGCTGTTTTTT,CSASRGAVSGELFF
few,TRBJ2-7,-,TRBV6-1,TGTGCCAGCAGTGAACAGGGGAACTCCTACGAGCAGTACTTC,CASSEQGNSYEQYF
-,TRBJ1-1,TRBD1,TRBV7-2,TGTGCCAGCAGCTCCCAGGGGGACACTGAAGCTTTCTTT,CASSSQGDTEAFF
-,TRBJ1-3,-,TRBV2,TGTGCCAGCGACAGCTCTGGAAACACCATATATTTT,CASDSSGNTIYF
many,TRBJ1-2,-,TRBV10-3,TGTGCCATCAGTGAGGCACAGGCCTCATCTACCTATGGCTACACCTTC,CAISEAQASSTYGYTF
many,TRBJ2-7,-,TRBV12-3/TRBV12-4,TGTGCCAGCGGGGAATTGGGGACCTACGAGCAGTACTTC,CASGELGTYEQYF
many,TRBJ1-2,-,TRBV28,TGTGCCAGCAGTTTATCCAGCCATGCTAACTATGGCTACACCTTC,CASSLSSHANYGYTF
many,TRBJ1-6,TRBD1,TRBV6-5,TGTGCCAGCAGAGGAGCCCCGGGGACAGGGAACAGTTCACCCCTCCACTTT,CASRGAPGTGNSSPLHF
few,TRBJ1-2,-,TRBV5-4,TGTGCCAGCAGCTTGGCGAACAAGGCCAGCTATGGCTACACCTTC,CASSLANKASYGYTF
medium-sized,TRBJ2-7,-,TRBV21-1,TGTGCCAGCAGCCACAGAAAAGGATCCTACGAGCAGTACTTC,CASSHRKGSYEQYF
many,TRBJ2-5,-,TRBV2,TGTGCCAGCAGTGGAACGGGGTGGGGAGAGACCCAGTACTTC,CASSGTGWGETQYF
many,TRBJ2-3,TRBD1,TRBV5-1,TGCGCCAGCGGGGAACAGGGGGCGACAGATACGCAGTATTTT,CASGEQGATDTQYF
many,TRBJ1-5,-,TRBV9,TGTGCCAGCAGCCCCCAGGGGCGTAGCAATCAGCCCCAGCATTTT,CASSPQGRSNQPQHF
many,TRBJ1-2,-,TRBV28,TGTGCCAGCAGTTTAATCAACTATCCTAACCGCTATGGCTACACCTTC,CASSLINYPNRYGYTF
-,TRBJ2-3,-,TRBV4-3,TGCGCCAGCAGCCAAGATTTTTGGGATACGCAGTATTTT,CASSQDFWDTQYF
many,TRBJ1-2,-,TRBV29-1,TGCAGCGTCAACTCCATGGGGAACTATGGCTACACCTTC,CSVNSMGNYGYTF
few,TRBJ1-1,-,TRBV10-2,TGCGCCAGCAGTGATACCGGGACCCCAAGGGAGGCTTTCTTT,CASSDTGTPREAFF
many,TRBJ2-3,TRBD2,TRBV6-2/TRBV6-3,TGTGCCAGCAGACCCAGGACTAGCGGATACACAGATACGCAGTATTTT,CASRPRTSGYTDTQYF
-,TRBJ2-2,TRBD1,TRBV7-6,TGTGCCAGCAGCTCGACAGGGGCGCCGGACACCGGGGAGCTGTTTTTT,CASSSTGAPDTGELFF
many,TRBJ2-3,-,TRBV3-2,TGTGCCAGCAGCCACGCCGGGACTAGCGGGGAAGATACGCAGTATTTT,CASSHAGTSGEDTQYF
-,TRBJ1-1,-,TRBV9,TGTGCCAGCAGCGTAGGTAGCACTGAAGTTTTCTTT,CASSVGSTEVFF
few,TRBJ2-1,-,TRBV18,TGTGCCAGCTCACCCGGACGATACAATGAGCAGTTCTTC,CASSPGRYNEQFF